This T cell receptor (beta chain) was found in a study of technical replicates of blood from four donors. The V segment lost 5 bases and the J segment 7 bases; nucleotides outside the gene matches: 14. CDR3 length equals 16 residues. Some clones are missing from TCRdb's copy, which holds only in-frame ones; the method was immunoSEQ multiplex PCR. The repertoire holds approximately 87,000 clones, about 91% seen once, with around 0.37% in the top ten. Specimen: T cells isolated from PBMCs. The rearrangement links TRBV5-3 to TRBJ1-1; TRBD1 agrees at 10 bases. TRBV5-3 falls under the ORF class, with uncertain function. This receptor was taken from a human donor in good health. Some clones in this sample may be carry-over from other donors' samples. CDR3 protein: CARRSEPGQGRCEAFF. In DNA, the CDR3 is TGTGCCAGAAGATCAGAGCCGGGACAGGGGCGATGTGAAGCTTTCTTT.